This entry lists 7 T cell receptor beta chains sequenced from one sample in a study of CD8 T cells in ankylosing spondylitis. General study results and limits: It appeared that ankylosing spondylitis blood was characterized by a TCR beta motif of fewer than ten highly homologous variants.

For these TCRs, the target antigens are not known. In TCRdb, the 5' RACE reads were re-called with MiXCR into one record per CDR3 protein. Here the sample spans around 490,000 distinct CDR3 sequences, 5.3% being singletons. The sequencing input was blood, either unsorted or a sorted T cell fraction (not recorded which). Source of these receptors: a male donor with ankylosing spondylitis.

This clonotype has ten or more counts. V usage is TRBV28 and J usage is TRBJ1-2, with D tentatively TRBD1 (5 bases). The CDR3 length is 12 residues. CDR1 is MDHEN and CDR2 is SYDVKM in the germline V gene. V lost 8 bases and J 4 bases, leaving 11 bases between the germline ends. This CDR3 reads CASVDSVYGYTF. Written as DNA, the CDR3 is TGTGCCAGCGTAGACAGCGTCTATGGCTACACCTTC.

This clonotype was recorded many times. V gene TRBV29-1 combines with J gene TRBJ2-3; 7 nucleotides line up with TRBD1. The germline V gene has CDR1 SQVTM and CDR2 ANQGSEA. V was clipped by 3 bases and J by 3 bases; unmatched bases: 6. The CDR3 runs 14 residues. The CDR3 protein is CSVDAGGMTDTQYF. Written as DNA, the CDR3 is TGCAGCGTTGATGCAGGGGGAATGACAGATACGCAGTATTTT.

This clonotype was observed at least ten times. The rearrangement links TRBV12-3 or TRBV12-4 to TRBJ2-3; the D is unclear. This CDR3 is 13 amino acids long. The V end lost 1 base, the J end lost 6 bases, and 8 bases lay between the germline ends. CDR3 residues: CASSLGRPDTQYF. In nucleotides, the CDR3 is TGTGCCAGCAGTTTAGGGCGACCGGATACGCAGTATTTT.

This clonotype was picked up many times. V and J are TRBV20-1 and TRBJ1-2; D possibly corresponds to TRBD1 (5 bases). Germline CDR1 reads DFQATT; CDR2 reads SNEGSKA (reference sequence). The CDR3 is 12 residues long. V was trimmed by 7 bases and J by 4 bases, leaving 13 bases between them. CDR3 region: CSVRGETYGYTF. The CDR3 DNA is TGCAGTGTCAGAGGGGAAACCTATGGCTACACCTTC.

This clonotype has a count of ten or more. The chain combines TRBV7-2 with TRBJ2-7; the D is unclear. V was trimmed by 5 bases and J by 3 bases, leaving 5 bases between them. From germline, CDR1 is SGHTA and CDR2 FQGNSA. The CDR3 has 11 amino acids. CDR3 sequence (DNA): TGTGCCAGCAGCCCCCTCTACGAGCAGTACTTC. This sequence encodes CASSPLYEQYF.

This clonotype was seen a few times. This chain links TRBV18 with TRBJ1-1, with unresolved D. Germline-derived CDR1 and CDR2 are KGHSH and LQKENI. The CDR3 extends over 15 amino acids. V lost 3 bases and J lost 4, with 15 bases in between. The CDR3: CASSPPSRGSTEAFF. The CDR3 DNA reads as TGTGCCAGCTCACCCCCTTCGCGGGGATCCACTGAAGCTTTCTTT.

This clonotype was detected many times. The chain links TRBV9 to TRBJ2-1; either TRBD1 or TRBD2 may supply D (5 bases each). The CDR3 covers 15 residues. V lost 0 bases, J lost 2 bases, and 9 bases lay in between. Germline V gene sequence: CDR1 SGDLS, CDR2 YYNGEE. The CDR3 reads CASSVEWGTYNEQFF. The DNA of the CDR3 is TGTGCCAGCAGCGTAGAGTGGGGGACCTACAATGAGCAGTTCTTC.